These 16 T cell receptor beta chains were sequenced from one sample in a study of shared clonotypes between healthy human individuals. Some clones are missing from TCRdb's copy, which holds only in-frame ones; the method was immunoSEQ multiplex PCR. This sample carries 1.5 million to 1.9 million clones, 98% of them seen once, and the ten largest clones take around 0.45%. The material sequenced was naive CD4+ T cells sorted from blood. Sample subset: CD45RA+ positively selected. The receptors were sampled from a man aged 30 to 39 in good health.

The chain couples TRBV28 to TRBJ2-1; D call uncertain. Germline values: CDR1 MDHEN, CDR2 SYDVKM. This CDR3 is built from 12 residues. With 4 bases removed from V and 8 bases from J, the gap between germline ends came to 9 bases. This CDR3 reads CASSSTTDEQFF. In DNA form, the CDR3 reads TGTGCCAGCAGTTCTACTACGGATGAGCAGTTCTTC.

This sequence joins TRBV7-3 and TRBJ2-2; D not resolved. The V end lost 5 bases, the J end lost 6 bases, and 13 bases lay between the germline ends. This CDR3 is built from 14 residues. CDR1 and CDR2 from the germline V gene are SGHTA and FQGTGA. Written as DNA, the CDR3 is TGTGCCAGCAGCGCGCTGGATTCTGCCGGGGAGCTGTTTTTT. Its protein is CASSALDSAGELFF.

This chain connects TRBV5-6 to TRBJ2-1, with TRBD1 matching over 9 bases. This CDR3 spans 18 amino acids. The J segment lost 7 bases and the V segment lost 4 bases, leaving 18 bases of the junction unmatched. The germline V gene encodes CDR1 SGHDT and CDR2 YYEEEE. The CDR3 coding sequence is TGTGCCAGCAGCCCGGGACAGGGCTGGTTAGATTCGGTAAATGAGCAGTTCTTC. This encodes CASSPGQGWLDSVNEQFF.

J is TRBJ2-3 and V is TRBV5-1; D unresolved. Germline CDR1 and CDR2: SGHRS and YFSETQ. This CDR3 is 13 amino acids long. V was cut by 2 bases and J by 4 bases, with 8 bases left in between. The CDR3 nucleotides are TGCGCCAGCAGCTTCGCTGGATCAGATACGCAGTATTTT. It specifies CASSFAGSDTQYF.

The CDR3 spells CASGEGAKVAYEQYF. In DNA, the CDR3 is TGTGCCAGCGGCGAGGGGGCGAAGGTCGCCTACGAGCAGTACTTC. The chain couples TRBV6-6 to TRBJ2-7; 7 bases match TRBD1. Germline V gene sequence: CDR1 MNHNY, CDR2 SVGAGI (reference sequence). The J segment lost 2 bases and the V segment lost 8 bases, leaving 12 bases of the junction unmatched. The CDR3 spans 15 residues.

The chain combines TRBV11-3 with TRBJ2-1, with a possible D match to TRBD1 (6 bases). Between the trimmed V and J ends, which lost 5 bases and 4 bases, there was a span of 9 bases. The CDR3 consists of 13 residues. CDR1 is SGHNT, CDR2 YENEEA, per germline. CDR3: CASSRQGYNEQFF. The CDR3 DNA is TGTGCCAGCAGCAGGCAGGGGTACAATGAGCAGTTCTTC.

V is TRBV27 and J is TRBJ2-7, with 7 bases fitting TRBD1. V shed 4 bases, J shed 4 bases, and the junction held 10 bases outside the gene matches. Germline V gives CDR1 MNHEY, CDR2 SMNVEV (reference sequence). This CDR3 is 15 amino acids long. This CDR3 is CASSSPRTGHYEQYF. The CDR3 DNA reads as TGTGCCAGCAGTTCCCCCCGGACAGGTCATTACGAGCAGTACTTC.

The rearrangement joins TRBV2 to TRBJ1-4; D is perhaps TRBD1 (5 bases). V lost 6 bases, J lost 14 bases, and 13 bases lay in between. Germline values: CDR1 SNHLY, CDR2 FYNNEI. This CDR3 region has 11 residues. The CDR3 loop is CASRLGDPLFF. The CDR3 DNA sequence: TGTGCCAGCAGGTTGGGGGACCCTCTGTTTTTT.

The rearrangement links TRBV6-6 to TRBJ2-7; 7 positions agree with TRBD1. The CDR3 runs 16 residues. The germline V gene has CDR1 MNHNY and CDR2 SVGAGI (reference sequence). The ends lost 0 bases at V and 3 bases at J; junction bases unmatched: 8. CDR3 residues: CASSYSGQQGGYEQYF. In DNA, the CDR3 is TGTGCCAGCAGTTACTCGGGACAGCAGGGTGGCTACGAGCAGTACTTC.

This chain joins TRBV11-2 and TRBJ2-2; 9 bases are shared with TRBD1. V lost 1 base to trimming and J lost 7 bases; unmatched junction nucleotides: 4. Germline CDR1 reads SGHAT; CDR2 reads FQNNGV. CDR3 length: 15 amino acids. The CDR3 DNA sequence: TGTGCCAGCAGCTTAGTACAGGGGGCGCACGGGGAGCTGTTTTTT. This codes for CASSLVQGAHGELFF.

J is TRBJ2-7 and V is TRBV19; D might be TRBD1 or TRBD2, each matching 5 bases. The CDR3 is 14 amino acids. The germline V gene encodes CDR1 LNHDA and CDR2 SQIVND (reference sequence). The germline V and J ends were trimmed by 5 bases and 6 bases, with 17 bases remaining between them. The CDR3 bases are TGTGCCAGTAGTGTAGCCGGGGCAAATTTCGAGCAGTACTTC. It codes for CASSVAGANFEQYF.

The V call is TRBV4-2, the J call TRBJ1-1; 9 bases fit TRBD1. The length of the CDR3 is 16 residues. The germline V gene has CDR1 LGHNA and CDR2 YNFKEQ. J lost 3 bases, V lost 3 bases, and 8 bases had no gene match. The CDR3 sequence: CASSHSGTGSYTEAFF. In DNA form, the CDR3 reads TGTGCCAGCAGCCACTCCGGGACAGGGAGCTACACTGAAGCTTTCTTT.

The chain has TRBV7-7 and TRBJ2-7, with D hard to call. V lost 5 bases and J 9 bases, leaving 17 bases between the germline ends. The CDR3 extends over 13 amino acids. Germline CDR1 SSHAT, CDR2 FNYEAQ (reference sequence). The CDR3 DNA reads TGTGCCAGCAGCCTGGATTGTAGTGGCGGGCAGTACTTC. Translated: CASSLDCSGGQYF.

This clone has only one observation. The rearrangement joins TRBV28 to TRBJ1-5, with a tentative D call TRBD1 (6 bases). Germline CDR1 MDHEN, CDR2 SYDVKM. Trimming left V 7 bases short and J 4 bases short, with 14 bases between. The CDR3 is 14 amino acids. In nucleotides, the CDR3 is TGTGCCAGCACCCGAGACAGGCATAATCAGCCCCAGCATTTT. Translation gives CASTRDRHNQPQHF.

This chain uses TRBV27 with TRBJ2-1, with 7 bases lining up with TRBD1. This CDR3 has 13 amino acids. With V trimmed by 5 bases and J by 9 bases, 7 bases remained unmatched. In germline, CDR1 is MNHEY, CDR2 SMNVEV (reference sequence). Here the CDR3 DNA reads TGTGCCAGCAGTCCCCTGGGGACAGTTGAGCAGTTCTTC. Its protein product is CASSPLGTVEQFF.

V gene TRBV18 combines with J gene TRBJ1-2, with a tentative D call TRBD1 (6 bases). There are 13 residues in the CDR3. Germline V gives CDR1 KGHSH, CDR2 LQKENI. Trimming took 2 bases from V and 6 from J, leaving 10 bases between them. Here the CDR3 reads CASSPRRGDGYTF. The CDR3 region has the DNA TGTGCCAGCTCACCAAGAAGGGGGGATGGCTACACCTTC. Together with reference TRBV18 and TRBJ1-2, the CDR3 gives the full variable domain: NAGVMQNPRHLVRRRGQEARLRCSPMKGHSHVYWYRQLPEEGLKFMVYLQKENIIDESGMPKERFSAEFPKEGPSILRIQQVVRGDSAAYFCASSPRRGDGYTFGSGTRLTVV.